This TCR beta chain derives from a study of OX40 agonist ivuxolimab in advanced cancers. Regarding this clone: Its antigen remains unidentified.

Germline lookup yields CDR1 SGHTA and CDR2 FQGNSA. The germline V and J ends were trimmed by 1 base and 10 bases, with 14 bases remaining between them. CDR3 length: 15 amino acids. Notes on the study in general: The 0.1-3.0 mg/kg partial responders had among the lowest clonal expansion.

The data were produced by immunoSEQ multiplex PCR, yet TCRdb's version contains in-frame clones alone and is incomplete. The data contain 45,000 to 65,000 clones, under 85% of them singletons. V and J are TRBV7-2 and TRBJ1-6, with a tentative D call TRBD1 (5 bases). The sample was CD4+ or CD8+ T cells sorted from blood, taken in a trial of the OX40 agonist ivuxolimab. The sequence was collected from an adult with an advanced solid tumor such as melanoma, head and neck, liver or kidney cancer. The CDR3 sequence is CASSLVPGFGSPLHF. The DNA for the CDR3 is TGTGCCAGCAGCTTAGTTCCAGGGTTTGGCTCACCCCTCCACTTT.